Included here is one T cell receptor (beta chain) sequence, with context. Germline CDR1 reads SEHNR; CDR2 reads FQNEAQ (reference sequence). V was shortened by 1 base and J by 4 bases, with 14 bases between the two germline ends. The CDR3 extends over 16 amino acids. The sample comes from a study of T cells after yellow fever vaccination. TCRdb reprocessed the 5' RACE reads via MiXCR and lists one record per CDR3 protein. The sample contains approximately 550,000 distinct CDR3 sequences, roughly 21% of which appear only once. Specimen: PBMCs, collected 15 days after the yellow fever booster vaccination. The J gene is TRBJ1-3, the V gene TRBV7-9; D is undetermined. This receptor was obtained from a man aged 30-40 years who received the YFV17D yellow fever vaccine. In DNA form, the CDR3 reads TGTGCCAGCAGCTTAGATGTTCTAGGACGAGGAAACACCATATATTTT. It codes for CASSLDVLGRGNTIYF.